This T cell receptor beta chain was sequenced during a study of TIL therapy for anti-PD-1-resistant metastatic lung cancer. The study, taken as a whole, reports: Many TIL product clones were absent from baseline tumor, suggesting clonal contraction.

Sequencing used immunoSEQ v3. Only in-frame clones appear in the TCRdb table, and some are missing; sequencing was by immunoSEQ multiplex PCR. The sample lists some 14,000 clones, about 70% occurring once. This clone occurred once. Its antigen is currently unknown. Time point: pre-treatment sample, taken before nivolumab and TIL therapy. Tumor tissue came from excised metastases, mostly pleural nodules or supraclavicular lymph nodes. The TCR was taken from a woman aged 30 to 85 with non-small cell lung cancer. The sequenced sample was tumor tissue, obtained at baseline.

The CDR3 nucleotides are TGTGCCAGCAGCTTAGGGACTGTGGGTCTGAATGAGCAGTTCTTC. This sequence encodes CASSLGTVGLNEQFF. The chain uses TRBV11-3 and TRBJ2-1; possible D gene TRBD2, 5 bases. This CDR3 comprises 15 residues. V was shortened by 1 base and J by 7 bases, with 14 bases between the two germline ends. The germline CDR1 and CDR2 sequences are SGHNT and YENEEA. The full variable domain, completed using reference TRBV11-3 and TRBJ2-1, is EAGVVQSPRYKIIEKKQPVAFWCNPISGHNTLYWYLQNLGQGPELLIRYENEEAVDDSQLPKDRFSAERLKGVDSTLKIQPAELGDSAVYLCASSLGTVGLNEQFFGPGTRLTVL.